The rows below give T cell receptor beta chains drawn from one sample of a study of T cells expressing NK-cell markers. TCRdb reprocessed the 5' RACE reads and keeps a single row for each CDR3 protein, giving no DNA. The sample includes 150,000 or so distinct CDR3 sequences. The sample taken for sequencing was blood T cells: a sorted CD56 or NKG2C T cell subset, CD4+ or CD8+ T cells, or bulk PBMC T cells (not recorded which). These receptors all stem from a woman between 50 and 59 years old in good health. Each CDR3 is given with its conserved first and last residue.

J gene,V gene,CDR3 protein
TRBJ2-7,TRBV4-1,CASSQGRVAGKPNEQYF
TRBJ2-3,TRBV20-1,CSVSDDSSSTDTQYF
TRBJ1-1,TRBV12-3/TRBV12-4,CASTPRSMNTEAFF
TRBJ2-1,TRBV20-1,CSAPTSGTYNEQFF
TRBJ1-1,TRBV5-5,CASSFVAGSTEAFF
TRBJ2-2,TRBV5-6,CASSPYPGEWFTGELFF
TRBJ2-3,TRBV9,CASSAPRKTDTQYF
TRBJ2-7,TRBV20-1,CSARDARDTAYEQYF
TRBJ2-1,TRBV7-6,CASSSGGEGFF
TRBJ2-2,TRBV20-1,CSAREQTTVNTGELFF
TRBJ2-7,TRBV4-2,CAGPTGIGHEQYF
TRBJ2-2,TRBV3-1,CASSQESGQNTGELFF
TRBJ2-2,TRBV4-1,CASSQVDRGATGELFF
TRBJ2-1,TRBV29-1,CSVWGGERSYNEQFF
TRBJ2-1,TRBV29-1,CSVSLGLAGEEQFF
TRBJ2-2,TRBV2,CASSPGQGAVWSGELFF
TRBJ2-7,TRBV5-6,CASSLGDSTYEQYF
TRBJ1-6,TRBV27,CASSPEPTILPLHF
TRBJ2-7,TRBV2,CASVSPGTMNYEQYF
TRBJ2-1,TRBV30,CAWRERMDEQFF
TRBJ2-3,TRBV7-6,CASSHITSSYTDTQYF
TRBJ2-1,TRBV7-9,CASSWPSGRAEEVEQFF
TRBJ2-3,TRBV7-9,CASSPPGLADPTDTQYF
TRBJ1-2,TRBV24-1,CATSEVGFYGYTF
TRBJ2-2,TRBV24-1,CATSDLNSNTGELFF
TRBJ2-3,TRBV24-1,CATTAGGLTDTQYF
TRBJ2-3,TRBV6-2/TRBV6-3,CASSFGLASTDTQYF
TRBJ1-1,TRBV10-2,CAASVQLNTEAFF
TRBJ1-1,TRBV5-1,CASSYSFGTEAFF
TRBJ2-3,TRBV7-9,CASSPGLAASTDTQYF
TRBJ2-1,TRBV4-1,CASSHRTGASYNEQFF
TRBJ2-1,TRBV10-3,CAIRKVSSYNEQFF
TRBJ2-1,TRBV25-1,CASSSGGEWEQFF
TRBJ2-1,TRBV11-2,CASSWGQPNEQFF
TRBJ2-7,TRBV2,CASETSPKRYEQYF
TRBJ1-5,TRBV27,CASSPLTGWPNQPQHF
TRBJ1-6,TRBV20-1,CSARLRTGTRNNSPLHF
TRBJ1-5,TRBV24-1,CATSLADNQPQHF
TRBJ2-1,TRBV4-1,CASSHGTGGRDEQFF
TRBJ2-1,TRBV7-9,CASSIGTTGGDEQFF
TRBJ2-2,TRBV6-5,CASSYLQGANTGELFF
TRBJ1-1,TRBV4-1,CASSHQGNTEAFF
TRBJ2-7,TRBV11-3,CASSHPNRVYEQYF